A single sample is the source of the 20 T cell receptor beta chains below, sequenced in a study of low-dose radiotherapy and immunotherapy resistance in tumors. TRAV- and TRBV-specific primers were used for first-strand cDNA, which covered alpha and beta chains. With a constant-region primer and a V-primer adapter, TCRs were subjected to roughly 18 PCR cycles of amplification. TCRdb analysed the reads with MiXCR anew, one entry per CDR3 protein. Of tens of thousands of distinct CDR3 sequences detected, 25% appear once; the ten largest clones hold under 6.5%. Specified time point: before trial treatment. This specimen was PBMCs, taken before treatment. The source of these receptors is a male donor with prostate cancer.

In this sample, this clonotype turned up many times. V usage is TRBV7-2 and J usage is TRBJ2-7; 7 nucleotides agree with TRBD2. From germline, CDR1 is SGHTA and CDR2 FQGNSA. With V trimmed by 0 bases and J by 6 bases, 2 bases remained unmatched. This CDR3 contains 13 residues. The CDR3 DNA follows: TGTGCCAGCAGCTTAGCGGGAGGGCCCGAGCAGTACTTC. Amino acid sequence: CASSLAGGPEQYF.

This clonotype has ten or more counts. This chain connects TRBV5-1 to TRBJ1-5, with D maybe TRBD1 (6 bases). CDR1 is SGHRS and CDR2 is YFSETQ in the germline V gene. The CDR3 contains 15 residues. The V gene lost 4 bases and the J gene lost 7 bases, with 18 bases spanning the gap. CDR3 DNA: TGCGCCAGCAGCCCCAATACAGGGTATGAGCAGCCCCAGCATTTT. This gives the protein CASSPNTGYEQPQHF.

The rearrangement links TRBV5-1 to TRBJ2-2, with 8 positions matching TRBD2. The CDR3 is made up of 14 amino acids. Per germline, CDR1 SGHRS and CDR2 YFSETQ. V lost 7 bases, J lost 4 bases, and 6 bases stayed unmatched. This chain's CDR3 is CASREGLITGELFF. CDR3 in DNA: TGCGCCAGCCGGGAGGGACTCATCACCGGGGAGCTGTTTTTT.

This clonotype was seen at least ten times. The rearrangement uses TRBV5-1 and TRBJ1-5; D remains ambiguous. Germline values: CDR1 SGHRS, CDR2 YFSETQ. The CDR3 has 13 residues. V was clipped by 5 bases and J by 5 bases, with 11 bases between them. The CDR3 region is CASRAEWDQPQHF. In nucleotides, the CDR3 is TGCGCCAGCAGAGCGGAGTGGGATCAGCCCCAGCATTTT.

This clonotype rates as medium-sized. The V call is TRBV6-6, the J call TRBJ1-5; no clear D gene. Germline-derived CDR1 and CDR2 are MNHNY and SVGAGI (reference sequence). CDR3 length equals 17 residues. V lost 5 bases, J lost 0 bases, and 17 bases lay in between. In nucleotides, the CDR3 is TGTGCCAGCAGTGATAGGCAAGGGCTGAATAGCAATCAGCCCCAGCATTTT. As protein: CASSDRQGLNSNQPQHF.

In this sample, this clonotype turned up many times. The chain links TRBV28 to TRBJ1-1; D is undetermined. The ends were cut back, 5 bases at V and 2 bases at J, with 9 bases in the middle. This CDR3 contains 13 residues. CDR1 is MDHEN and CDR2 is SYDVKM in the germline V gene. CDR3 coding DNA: TGTGCCAGCAGTCCGGCGGGAAACACTGAAGCTTTCTTT. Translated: CASSPAGNTEAFF.

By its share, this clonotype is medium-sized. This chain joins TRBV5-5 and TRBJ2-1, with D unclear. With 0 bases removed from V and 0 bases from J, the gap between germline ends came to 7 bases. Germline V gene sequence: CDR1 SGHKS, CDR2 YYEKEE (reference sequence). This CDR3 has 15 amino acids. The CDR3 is CASSLARSSYNEQFF. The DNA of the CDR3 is TGTGCCAGCAGCTTGGCCCGAAGCTCCTACAATGAGCAGTTCTTC.

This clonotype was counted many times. CDR3 amino acids: CASSYSNRGGYTF. The CDR3 DNA reads as TGTGCCAGCAGTTACTCGAACAGGGGCGGCTACACCTTC. The chain links TRBV6-2 or TRBV6-3 to TRBJ1-2; 7 positions match TRBD1. CDR1 and CDR2 from the germline V gene are MNHEY and SVGEGT. V dropped 0 bases and J dropped 8; count of bases not matched to a gene: 3. CDR3 length: 13 residues.

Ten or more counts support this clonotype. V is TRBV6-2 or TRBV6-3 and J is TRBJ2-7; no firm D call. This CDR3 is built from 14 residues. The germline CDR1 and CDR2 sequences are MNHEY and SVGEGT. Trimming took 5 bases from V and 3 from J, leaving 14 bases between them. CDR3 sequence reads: CASSAYPSDYEQYF. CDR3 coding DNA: TGTGCCAGCAGTGCCTACCCTTCGGACTACGAGCAGTACTTC.

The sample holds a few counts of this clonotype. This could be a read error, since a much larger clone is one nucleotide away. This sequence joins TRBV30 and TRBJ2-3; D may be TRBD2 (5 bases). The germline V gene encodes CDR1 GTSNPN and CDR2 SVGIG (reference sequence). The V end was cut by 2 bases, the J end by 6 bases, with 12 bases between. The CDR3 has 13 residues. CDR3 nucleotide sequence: TGTGCCTGGAGTATATTTCCGGGGGATACGCAGTATTTT. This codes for CAWSIFPGDTQYF.

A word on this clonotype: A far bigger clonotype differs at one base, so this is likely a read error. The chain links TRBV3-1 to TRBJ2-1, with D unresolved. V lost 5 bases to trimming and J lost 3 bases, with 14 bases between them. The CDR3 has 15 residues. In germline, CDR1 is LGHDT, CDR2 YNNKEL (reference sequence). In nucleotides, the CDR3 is TGTGCCAGCAGCTTAGGCGCCGAGAACTACAATGAGCAGTTCTTC. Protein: CASSLGAENYNEQFF.

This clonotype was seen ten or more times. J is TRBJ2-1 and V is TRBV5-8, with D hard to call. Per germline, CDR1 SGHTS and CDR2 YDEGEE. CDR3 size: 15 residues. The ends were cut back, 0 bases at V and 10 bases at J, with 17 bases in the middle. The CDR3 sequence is CASSLAPGPSREQFF. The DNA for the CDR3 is TGTGCCAGCAGCTTGGCTCCCGGACCCTCCAGGGAGCAGTTCTTC.

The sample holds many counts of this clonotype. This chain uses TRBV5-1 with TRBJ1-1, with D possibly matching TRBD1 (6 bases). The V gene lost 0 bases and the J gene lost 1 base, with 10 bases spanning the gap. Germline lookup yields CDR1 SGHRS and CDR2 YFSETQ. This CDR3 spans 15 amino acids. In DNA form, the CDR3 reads TGCGCCAGCAGCTTGGCCGGGACACCGAACACTGAAGCTTTCTTT. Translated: CASSLAGTPNTEAFF.

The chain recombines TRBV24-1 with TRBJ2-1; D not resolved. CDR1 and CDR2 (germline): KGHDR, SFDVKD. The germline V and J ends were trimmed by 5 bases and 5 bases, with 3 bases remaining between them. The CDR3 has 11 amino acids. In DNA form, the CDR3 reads TGTGCCACCAGTGTGCACAATGAGCAGTTCTTC. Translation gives CATSVHNEQFF.

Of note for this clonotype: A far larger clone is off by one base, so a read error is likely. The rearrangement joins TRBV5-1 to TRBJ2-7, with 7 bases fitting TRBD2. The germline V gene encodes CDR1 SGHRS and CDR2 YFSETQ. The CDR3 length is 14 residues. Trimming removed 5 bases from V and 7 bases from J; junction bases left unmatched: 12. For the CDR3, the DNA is TGCGCCAGCAGTCCCGGGACTACAAGCAATGAGCAGTACTTC. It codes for CASSPGTTSNEQYF.

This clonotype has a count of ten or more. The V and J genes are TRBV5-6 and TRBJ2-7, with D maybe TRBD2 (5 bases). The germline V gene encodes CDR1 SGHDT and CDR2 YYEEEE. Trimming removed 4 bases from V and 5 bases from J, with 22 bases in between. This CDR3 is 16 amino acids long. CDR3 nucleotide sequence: TGTGCCAGCAGCCCTCGCCCGCGGGCCCCTCGGGACGAGCAGTACTTC. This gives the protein CASSPRPRAPRDEQYF.

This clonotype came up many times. The CDR3 sequence: CSARDQGGRSTGELFF. The CDR3, as DNA: TGCAGTGCTAGAGATCAGGGCGGGAGATCCACCGGGGAGCTGTTTTTT. This chain uses TRBV20-1 with TRBJ2-2, with 7 nucleotides matching TRBD2. The V gene's germline CDR1 is DFQATT and CDR2 SNEGSKA (reference sequence). The CDR3 length is 16 residues. J gave up 4 bases and V 0 bases, and 8 bases lay outside the gene matches.

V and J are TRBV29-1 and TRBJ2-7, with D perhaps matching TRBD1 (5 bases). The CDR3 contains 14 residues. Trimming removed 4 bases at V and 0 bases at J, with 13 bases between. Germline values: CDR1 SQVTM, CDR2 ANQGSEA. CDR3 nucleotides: TGCAGCGTTGCCCAGGGCGTATTCTCCTACGAGCAGTACTTC. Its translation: CSVAQGVFSYEQYF.

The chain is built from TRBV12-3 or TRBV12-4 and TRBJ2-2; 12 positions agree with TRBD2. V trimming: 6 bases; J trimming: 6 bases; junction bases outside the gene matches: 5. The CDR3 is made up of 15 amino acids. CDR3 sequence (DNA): TGTGCCAGCAGCCCGACTAGCGGGAGCGCCGGGGAGCTGTTTTTT. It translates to CASSPTSGSAGELFF.

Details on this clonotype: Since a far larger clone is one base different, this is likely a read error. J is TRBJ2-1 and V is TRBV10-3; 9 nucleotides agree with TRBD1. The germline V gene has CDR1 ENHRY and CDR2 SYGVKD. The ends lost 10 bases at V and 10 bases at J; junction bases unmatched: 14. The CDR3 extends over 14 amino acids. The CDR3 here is CASWDRAHSDEQFF. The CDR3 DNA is TGTGCCAGCTGGGACAGGGCCCACTCTGACGAGCAGTTCTTC.